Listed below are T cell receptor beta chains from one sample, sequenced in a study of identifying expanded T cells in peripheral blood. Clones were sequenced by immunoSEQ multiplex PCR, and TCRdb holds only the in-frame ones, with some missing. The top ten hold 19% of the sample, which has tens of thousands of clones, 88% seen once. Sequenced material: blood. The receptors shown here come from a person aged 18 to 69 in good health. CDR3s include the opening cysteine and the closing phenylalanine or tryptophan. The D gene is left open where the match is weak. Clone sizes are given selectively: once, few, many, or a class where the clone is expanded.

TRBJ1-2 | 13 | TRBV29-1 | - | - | CSVAGLGLFGYTF | TGCAGCGTCGCCGGCCTTGGGCTGTTCGGCTACACCTTC
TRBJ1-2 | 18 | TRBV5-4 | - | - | CASSDPETLDPANYGYTF | TGTGCCAGCAGCGATCCAGAGACCTTAGACCCAGCTAACTATGGCTACACCTTC
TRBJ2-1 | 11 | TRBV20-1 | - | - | CSASRNNEQFF | TGCAGTGCTAGCAGAAACAATGAGCAGTTCTTC
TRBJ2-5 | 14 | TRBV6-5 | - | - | CASTHPGGQETQYF | TGTGCCAGCACTCATCCCGGGGGACAAGAGACCCAGTACTTC
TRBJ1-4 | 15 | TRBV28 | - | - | CASSQPVATNEKLFF | TGTGCCAGCAGCCAACCAGTGGCAACTAATGAAAAACTGTTTTTT
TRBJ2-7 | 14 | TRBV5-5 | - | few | CASSLARQPYEQYF | TGTGCCAGCAGCTTGGCGAGACAACCCTACGAGCAGTACTTC
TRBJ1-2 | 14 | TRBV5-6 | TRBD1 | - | CASSPGQANYGYTF | TGTGCCAGCAGCCCGGGACAGGCTAACTATGGCTACACCTTC
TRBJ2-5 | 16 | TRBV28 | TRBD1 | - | CASSVIGQGRRETQYF | TGTGCCAGCAGTGTCATTGGACAGGGGCGGCGAGAGACCCAGTACTTC
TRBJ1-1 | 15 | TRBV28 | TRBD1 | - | CAISKRQGGYTEAFF | TGTGCCATCTCAAAAAGGCAGGGGGGGTACACTGAAGCTTTCTTT
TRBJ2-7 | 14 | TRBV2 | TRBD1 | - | CASRYNRGDYEQYF | TGTGCCAGCAGATATAACAGGGGGGACTACGAGCAGTACTTC
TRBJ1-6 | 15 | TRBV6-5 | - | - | CASTARGAVDSPLHF | TGTGCCAGCACCGCCCGGGGGGCTGTAGATTCACCCCTCCACTTT
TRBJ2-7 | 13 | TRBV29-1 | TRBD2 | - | CSVKAGEVYEQYF | TGCAGCGTTAAAGCGGGGGAGGTATACGAGCAGTACTTC
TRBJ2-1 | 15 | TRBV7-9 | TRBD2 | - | CASSLERGGIHEQFF | TGTGCCAGCAGCCTCGAGCGGGGGGGCATACATGAGCAGTTCTTC
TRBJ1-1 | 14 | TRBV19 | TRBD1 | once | CASSVTGGNTEAFF | TGTGCCAGTAGTGTGACAGGGGGGAACACTGAAGCTTTCTTT
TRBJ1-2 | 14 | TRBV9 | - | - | CASSVAEGSYGYTF | TGTGCCAGCAGCGTAGCGGAGGGGAGCTATGGCTACACCTTC
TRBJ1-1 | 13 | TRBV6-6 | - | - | CASTKRGGPEAFF | TGTGCCAGCACCAAACGCGGGGGGCCTGAAGCTTTCTTT
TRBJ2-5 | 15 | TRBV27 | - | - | CASSLLGGPQETQYF | TGTGCCAGCAGTTTACTCGGGGGGCCTCAAGAGACCCAGTACTTC
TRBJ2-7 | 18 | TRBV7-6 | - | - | CASSLSGEGYGGHYEQYF | TGTGCCAGCAGCTTAAGCGGAGAGGGGTATGGGGGCCACTACGAGCAGTACTTC
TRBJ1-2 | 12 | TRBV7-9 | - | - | CASDRYNYGYTF | TGTGCCAGCGACAGATATAACTATGGCTACACCTTC
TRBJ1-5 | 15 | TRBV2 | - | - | CASSEGWAHNQPQHF | TGTGCCAGCAGTGAGGGTTGGGCCCACAATCAGCCCCAGCATTTT
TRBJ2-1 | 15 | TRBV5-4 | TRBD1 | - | CASSLGQGAYNEQFF | TGTGCCAGCAGCTTGGGACAGGGGGCCTACAATGAGCAGTTCTTC
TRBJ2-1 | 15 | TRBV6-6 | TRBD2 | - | CASSYSAGGAVEQFF | TGTGCCAGCAGTTACTCTGCCGGGGGGGCCGTTGAGCAGTTCTTC
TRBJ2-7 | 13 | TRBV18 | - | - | CASSPRKVNEQYF | TGTGCCAGCTCACCACGAAAGGTGAACGAGCAGTACTTC
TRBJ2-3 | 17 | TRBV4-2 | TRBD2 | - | CASSQDLFLAGEDTQYF | TGTGCCAGCAGCCAAGATCTTTTTCTAGCGGGGGAGGATACGCAGTATTTT
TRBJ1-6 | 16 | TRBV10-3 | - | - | CAISVGQMNLNSPLHF | TGTGCCATCAGTGTCGGGCAGATGAACTTAAATTCACCCCTCCACTTT
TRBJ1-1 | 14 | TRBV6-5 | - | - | CASSPSWGNTEAFF | TGTGCCAGCAGCCCGTCCTGGGGGAACACTGAAGCTTTCTTT
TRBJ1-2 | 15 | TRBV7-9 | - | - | CASNPTVGGDYGYTF | TGTGCCAGCAACCCGACCGTCGGGGGGGACTATGGCTACACCTTC
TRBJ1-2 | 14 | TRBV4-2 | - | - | CASSQVGIDYGYTF | TGTGCCAGCAGCCAAGTAGGGATAGACTATGGCTACACCTTC
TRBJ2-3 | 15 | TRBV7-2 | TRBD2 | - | CASSLLRGDTDTQYF | TGTGCCAGCAGCCTCCTCCGGGGGGACACAGATACGCAGTATTTT
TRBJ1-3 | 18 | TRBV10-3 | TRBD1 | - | CAISEGGLQGWPGNTIYF | TGTGCCATCAGTGAAGGGGGGTTACAGGGGTGGCCCGGAAACACCATATATTTT
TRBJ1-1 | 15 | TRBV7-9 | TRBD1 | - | CASSSEGTEYTEAFF | TGTGCCAGCAGCTCAGAGGGGACAGAGTACACTGAAGCTTTCTTT
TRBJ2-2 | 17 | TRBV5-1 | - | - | CASSPYSGTTGTGELFF | TGCGCCAGCAGCCCATACTCCGGGACCACGGGCACCGGGGAGCTGTTTTTT
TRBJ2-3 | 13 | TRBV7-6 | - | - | CASSPTRVDTQYF | TGTGCCAGCAGCCCCACTAGGGTGGATACGCAGTATTTT
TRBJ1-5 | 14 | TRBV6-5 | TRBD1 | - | CASRKGQSNQPQHF | TGTGCCAGCAGGAAGGGACAGAGCAATCAGCCCCAGCATTTT
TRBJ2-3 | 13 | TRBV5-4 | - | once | CAWTRQGDDTQYF | TGTGCCTGGACACGGCAGGGCGATGATACGCAGTATTTT